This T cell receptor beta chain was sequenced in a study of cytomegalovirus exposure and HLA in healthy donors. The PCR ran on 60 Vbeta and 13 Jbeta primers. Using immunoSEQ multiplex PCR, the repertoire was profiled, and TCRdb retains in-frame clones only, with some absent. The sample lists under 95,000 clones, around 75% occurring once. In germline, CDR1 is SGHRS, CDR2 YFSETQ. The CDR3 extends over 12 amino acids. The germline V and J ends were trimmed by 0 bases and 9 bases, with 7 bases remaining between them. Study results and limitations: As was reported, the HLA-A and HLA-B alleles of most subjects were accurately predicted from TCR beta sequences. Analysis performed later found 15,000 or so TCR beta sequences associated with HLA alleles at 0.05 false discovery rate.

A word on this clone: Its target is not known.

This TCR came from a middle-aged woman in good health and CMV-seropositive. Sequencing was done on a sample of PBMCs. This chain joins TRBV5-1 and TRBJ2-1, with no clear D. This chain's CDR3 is CASSLVLTEQFF. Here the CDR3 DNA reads TGCGCCAGCAGCTTGGTACTAACTGAGCAGTTCTTC. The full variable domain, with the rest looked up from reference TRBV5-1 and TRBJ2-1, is KAGVTQTPRYLIKTRGQQVTLSCSPISGHRSVSWYQQTPGQGLQFLFEYFSETQRNKGNFPGRFSGRQFSNSRSEMNVSTLELGDSALYLCASSLVLTEQFFGPGTRLTVL.